This entry lists 32 T cell receptor beta chains sequenced from one sample in a study of blood T cell repertoires in COVID-19. Method: immunoSEQ multiplex PCR; TCRdb's copy keeps in-frame clones and lacks some. The table lists almost 300,000 clones, around nine tenths of them singletons. The specimen was peripheral blood. The source of these receptors is a man in his sixties or seventies with acute or convalescent COVID-19.

The chain joins TRBV5-1 to TRBJ2-7; 14 nucleotides agree with TRBD2. The J segment lost 3 bases and the V segment lost 0 bases, leaving 8 bases of the junction unmatched. The germline V gene encodes CDR1 SGHRS and CDR2 YFSETQ. The CDR3 is made up of 18 amino acids. CDR3 nucleotide sequence: TGCGCCAGCAGCTTGGCCAGGGGGACTAGCGGGAGATACTACGAGCAGTACTTC. It yields the protein CASSLARGTSGRYYEQYF.

The V gene is TRBV28, the J gene TRBJ2-1, with D tentatively TRBD2 (6 bases). This CDR3 contains 14 residues. Between the trimmed V and J ends, which lost 6 bases and 8 bases, there was a span of 17 bases. Per the germline V gene, CDR1 is MDHEN and CDR2 is SYDVKM. CDR3 nucleotide sequence: TGTGCCAGCAGGATCGGGGGACCCGTAGATGAGCAGTTCTTC. It yields the protein CASRIGGPVDEQFF.

The chain carries TRBV5-6 and TRBJ1-6, with 7 nucleotides matching TRBD1. The CDR3 sequence is 16 residues long. J was trimmed by 5 bases and V by 5 bases; bases with no gene match: 10. Germline values: CDR1 SGHDT, CDR2 YYEEEE. CDR3: CASRGTVSPNNSPLHF. DNA of the CDR3: TGTGCCAGCAGGGGGACAGTGTCCCCTAATAATTCACCCCTCCACTTT.

The table lists this clone with a count of one. The gene calls are TRBV18 and TRBJ2-1; D might be TRBD2 (6 bases). The length of the CDR3 is 16 residues. The ends were cut back, 5 bases at V and 8 bases at J, with 22 bases in the middle. Germline lookup yields CDR1 KGHSH and CDR2 LQKENI. The CDR3 reads CASSWGTPTTPDEQFF. The CDR3 coding sequence is TGTGCCAGCTCATGGGGGACTCCGACCACACCCGATGAGCAGTTCTTC.

This clone was observed once. This chain uses TRBV7-9 with TRBJ1-5; no clear D. Germline CDR1 SEHNR, CDR2 FQNEAQ (reference sequence). Between the trimmed V and J ends, which lost 5 bases and 5 bases, there was a span of 19 bases. The CDR3 has 16 amino acids. CDR3 nucleotide sequence: TGTGCCAGCAGCGAAGAAGGGCCCCGGGGAGATCAGCCCCAGCATTTT. It specifies CASSEEGPRGDQPQHF.

The rearrangement joins TRBV18 to TRBJ1-2; D not certain. This CDR3 has 15 residues. V was clipped by 2 bases and J by 4 bases, with 14 bases between them. Germline CDR1 and CDR2: KGHSH and LQKENI. DNA of the CDR3: TGTGCCAGCTCACCAACGGCAGGCCTCGGCTATGGCTACACCTTC. It is translated as CASSPTAGLGYGYTF.

V usage is TRBV2 and J usage is TRBJ2-5, with 16 bases that match TRBD2. Per the germline V gene, CDR1 is SNHLY and CDR2 is FYNNEI. The CDR3 runs to 15 residues. After removal of 11 bases from V and 3 bases from J, the junction contained 6 bases not matched to a gene. In nucleotides, the CDR3 is TGTGCCGGAAAAGGGACTAGCGGGGGGGAAGAGACCCAGTACTTC. Its protein product is CAGKGTSGGEETQYF.

The gene calls are TRBV5-4 and TRBJ2-3, with no clear D. The CDR3 has 13 residues. Germline CDR1 and CDR2: SGHNT and YYREEE (reference sequence). V gave up 0 bases and J gave up 3 bases, with 5 bases separating them. CDR3: CASSLDGTDTQYF. The CDR3 coding sequence is TGTGCCAGCAGCTTGGACGGTACAGATACGCAGTATTTT.

The rearrangement uses TRBV3-1 (or the pseudogene TRBV3-2) and TRBJ1-5; TRBD1 matches at 11 bases. The CDR3 spans 18 residues. V lost 6 bases and J lost 0; bases outside the gene matches: 10. The germline V gene has CDR1 LGHDT and CDR2 YNNKEL (reference sequence). The CDR3, as DNA: TGTGCCAGCAGGCCCGGGACAGGGGGAGCCTATAGCAATCAGCCCCAGCATTTT. It translates to CASRPGTGGAYSNQPQHF.

J is TRBJ2-5 and V is TRBV25-1, with D hard to call. Trimming cost V 3 bases and J 5 bases, with 10 bases left between them. The CDR3 consists of 13 residues. Germline V gene lookup returns CDR1 MGHDK and CDR2 SYGVNS. The CDR3 DNA follows: TGTGCCAGCAGTGATGGCCCTAGGGAGACCCAGTACTTC. Amino acids: CASSDGPRETQYF.

This clone was detected only once. The V and J genes are TRBV4-3 and TRBJ1-6; possibly TRBD1 for D (5 bases). Germline CDR1 reads LGHNA; CDR2 reads YSLEER. Trimming removed 3 bases at V and 3 bases at J, with 18 bases between. The CDR3 is 18 amino acids. The CDR3 reads CASSHFAGGAGYNSPLHF. The CDR3 DNA reads as TGCGCCAGCAGCCACTTCGCGGGAGGGGCAGGCTATAATTCACCCCTCCACTTT.

The rearrangement joins TRBV7-2 to TRBJ2-7; TRBD1 aligns across 10 bases. V lost 5 bases to trimming and J lost 4 bases; unmatched junction nucleotides: 8. From germline, CDR1 is SGHTA and CDR2 FQGNSA. CDR3 length: 15 amino acids. The chain's CDR3 is CASSRGDRGFYEQYF. The CDR3 bases are TGTGCCAGCAGCCGGGGGGACAGGGGATTTTACGAGCAGTACTTC.

The rearrangement joins TRBV15 to TRBJ2-1, with D maybe TRBD2 (6 bases). V lost 5 bases and J 3 bases, leaving 20 bases between the germline ends. CDR1 is LNHNV, CDR2 YYDKDF, per germline (reference sequence). The CDR3 is 17 residues long. CDR3 DNA sequence: TGTGCCACCAGCGCCGATCGGCGGGGCCTAGGCTACAATGAGCAGTTCTTC. Amino acids: CATSADRRGLGYNEQFF.

This clone has just a few counts. J is TRBJ1-6 and V is TRBV9, with D perhaps matching TRBD1 (6 bases). Germline CDR1 and CDR2: SGDLS and YYNGEE. The CDR3 is 13 amino acids. The V gene lost 6 bases and the J gene lost 6 bases, with 10 bases spanning the gap. The CDR3 is CASTGDFNSPLHF. In nucleotides, the CDR3 is TGTGCCAGCACAGGGGATTTTAATTCACCCCTCCACTTT.

The chain links TRBV19 to TRBJ2-1, with 15 bases fitting TRBD2. This CDR3 contains 20 residues. Trimming removed 6 bases from V and 6 bases from J; junction bases left unmatched: 18. Germline values: CDR1 LNHDA, CDR2 SQIVND (reference sequence). The CDR3 nucleotides read TGTGCCAGTAGGGGTCCCCTGGGGACTAGCGGGAGGCATTTGAGCAATGAGCAGTTCTTC. As protein: CASRGPLGTSGRHLSNEQFF.

Here the CDR3 reads CASSLSRWGGPEAFF. The CDR3 DNA reads TGTGCCAGCAGCTTAAGTCGGTGGGGGGGTCCTGAAGCTTTCTTT. The rearrangement joins TRBV11-2 to TRBJ1-1; tentative D call: TRBD1 (5 bases). The CDR3 totals 15 residues. Trimming left V 2 bases short and J 6 bases short, with 16 bases between. Germline CDR1 reads SGHAT; CDR2 reads FQNNGV.

The table lists this clone with a few counts. The chain is built from TRBV11-3 and TRBJ2-3, with D perhaps matching TRBD1 (8 bases). This CDR3 has 14 residues. V lost 7 bases, J lost 6 bases, and 17 bases lay in between. Germline V gene lookup returns CDR1 SGHNT and CDR2 YENEEA. CDR3 in amino acids: CASKKTGEGDTQYF. In DNA form, the CDR3 reads TGTGCCAGCAAAAAGACAGGGGAGGGGGATACGCAGTATTTT.

V is TRBV5-4 and J is TRBJ2-3, with D possibly TRBD2 on 5 matching bases. Trimming stripped 5 bases from V and 5 bases from J, with 15 bases between. Per germline, CDR1 SGHNT and CDR2 YYREEE (reference sequence). The CDR3 extends over 14 amino acids. The CDR3 DNA is TGTGCCAGCAGTTTACCACCCCGGGGAGATACGCAGTATTTT. Its translation is CASSLPPRGDTQYF.

CDR3 DNA: TGTGCCTGGAGTGCCCTCTCCTACGAGCAGTACTTC. Translation: CAWSALSYEQYF. The chain recombines TRBV30 with TRBJ2-7; D unclear. This CDR3 spans 12 amino acids. In germline, CDR1 is GTSNPN, CDR2 SVGIG (reference sequence). Between the trimmed V and J ends, which lost 1 base and 0 bases, there was a span of 4 bases.

The chain joins TRBV5-1 to TRBJ2-1; 9 bases are a match to TRBD1. J was trimmed by 8 bases and V by 3 bases; bases with no gene match: 9. The CDR3 extends over 15 amino acids. Germline CDR1 SGHRS, CDR2 YFSETQ. CDR3 in amino acids: CASSSPGTGLYEQFF. The CDR3 DNA is TGCGCCAGCAGCTCGCCCGGGACAGGGTTGTATGAGCAGTTCTTC.

The chain links TRBV15 to TRBJ1-5; TRBD1 is a possible D gene (5 bases). Germline V CDR1 and CDR2: LNHNV, YYDKDF (reference sequence). The CDR3 loop spans 15 amino acids. Trimming stripped 1 base from V and 5 bases from J, with 12 bases between. The CDR3 coding sequence is TGTGCCACCAGCAGAGGCCCCAGGGAGGATCAGCCCCAGCATTTT. Protein product: CATSRGPREDQPQHF.

This clone appeared a single time. This chain uses TRBV30 with TRBJ2-5, with 11 bases identical to TRBD2. J gave up 4 bases and V 2 bases, and 9 bases lay outside the gene matches. Germline CDR1 GTSNPN, CDR2 SVGIG (reference sequence). CDR3 length: 16 residues. Here the CDR3 DNA reads TGTGCCTGGAGTCCCGGCTTAGCGGGAGGGCGAGAGACCCAGTACTTC. Translating it yields CAWSPGLAGGRETQYF.

This clone came up a few times. The chain employs TRBV18 and TRBJ1-4, with 7 bases aligning to TRBD1. The V gene end was trimmed by 3 bases and the J gene end by 7 bases; junction bases not matched to a gene: 5. The CDR3 has 14 residues. Germline values: CDR1 KGHSH, CDR2 LQKENI. The CDR3 bases are TGTGCCAGCTCACCTGATCAGGGGGGTGAAAAACTGTTTTTT. The encoded protein is CASSPDQGGEKLFF.

V and J are TRBV28 and TRBJ2-2, with 7 bases matching TRBD1. The J segment lost 6 bases and the V segment lost 6 bases, leaving 4 bases of the junction unmatched. Germline CDR1 reads MDHEN; CDR2 reads SYDVKM. The CDR3 contains 13 residues. CDR3 sequence: CASSPGGAGELFF. For the CDR3, the DNA is TGTGCCAGCAGCCCAGGGGGAGCCGGGGAGCTGTTTTTT.

The V gene is TRBV14, the J gene TRBJ1-1, with 9 bases identical to TRBD1. Trimming took 1 base from V and 4 from J; bases not matched to a gene: 10. Germline-derived CDR1 and CDR2 are SGHDN and FVKESK. The CDR3 sequence is 17 residues long. The CDR3 DNA sequence: TGTGCCAGCAGCCAAGCGATGGGACAGGGCGTAATCACTGAAGCTTTCTTT. It translates to CASSQAMGQGVITEAFF.

The chain has TRBV28 and TRBJ2-7, with 9 bases fitting TRBD1. The V segment lost 3 bases and the J segment 5 bases; nucleotides outside the gene matches: 5. The CDR3 totals 14 residues. Germline CDR1 is MDHEN and CDR2 is SYDVKM. The CDR3 sequence is CASSLSGTGNEQYF. Written as DNA, the CDR3 is TGTGCCAGCAGTTTGTCCGGGACAGGGAACGAGCAGTACTTC.

The chain combines TRBV28 with TRBJ1-3; 7 bases fit TRBD1. V shed 5 bases and J 2 bases; nucleotides not matched to a gene: 6. The CDR3 covers 15 residues. CDR1 is MDHEN, CDR2 SYDVKM, per germline. The CDR3 DNA reads as TGTGCCAGCAGTCCTCCGACAGGGACTGGAAACACCATATATTTT. This translates into CASSPPTGTGNTIYF. Variable domain in full (rest from reference TRBV28 and TRBJ1-3): DVKVTQSSRYLVKRTGEKVFLECVQDMDHENMFWYRQDPGLGLRLIYFSYDVKMKEKGDIPEGYSVSREKKERFSLILESASTNQTSMYLCASSPPTGTGNTIYFGEGSWLTVV.

The rearrangement links TRBV9 to TRBJ2-5, with D perhaps matching TRBD1 (6 bases). The CDR3 extends over 13 amino acids. Per germline, CDR1 SGDLS and CDR2 YYNGEE. V dropped 4 bases and J dropped 1 base, with 8 bases sitting between them. The CDR3 coding sequence is TGTGCCAGCAGCTGGGACACCCAAGAGACCCAGTACTTC. Translation gives CASSWDTQETQYF.

The chain employs TRBV6-5 and TRBJ2-7; 9 nucleotides align to TRBD2. The junction had 5 bases not matched to a gene; V was cut back by 5 bases and J by 0 bases. Germline V CDR1 and CDR2: MNHEY, SVGAGI. This CDR3 contains 15 residues. CDR3 nucleotides: TGTGCCAGCAGTCGGCGGGAGGGCGACTCCTACGAGCAGTACTTC. Translated: CASSRREGDSYEQYF.

The chain is built from TRBV11-2 and TRBJ1-4; D is ambiguous. CDR1 and CDR2 from the germline V gene are SGHAT and FQNNGV. This CDR3 is 15 amino acids long. V lost 5 bases to trimming and J lost 2 bases, with 12 bases between them. The CDR3 nucleotides read TGTGCCAGCAGCGCACAAAGAAGTACTAATGAAAAACTGTTTTTT. The encoded protein is CASSAQRSTNEKLFF.

This clone was recorded only once. The chain employs TRBV6-6 and TRBJ2-3, with a weak D call TRBD1 (5 bases). Trimming removed 4 bases from V and 5 bases from J, with 19 bases in between. The CDR3 is 16 residues long. Looked up from germline, CDR1 is MNHNY and CDR2 is SVGAGI (reference sequence). The CDR3 nucleotides read TGTGCCAGCAGTTTTGCAGTCGACAGCCAGGGAGATACGCAGTATTTT. As protein: CASSFAVDSQGDTQYF.

This clone was counted once. This chain links TRBV9 with TRBJ2-2; 8 bases match TRBD2. After removal of 0 bases from V and 1 base from J, the junction contained 5 bases not matched to a gene. There are 17 residues in the CDR3. The germline V gene encodes CDR1 SGDLS and CDR2 YYNGEE. CDR3 region: CASSVGWAGGNTGELFF. DNA of the CDR3: TGTGCCAGCAGCGTAGGTTGGGCGGGAGGGAACACCGGGGAGCTGTTTTTT.